This TCR beta chain stems from a study of beta chain features in type 1 diabetes. General observations from the study: Within the patient group, naive, central memory and Treg TCRB repertoires appeared more similar to each other than within healthy donors. More deletions and fewer insertions at VDJ junctions were found in patients with type 1 diabetes. For Type 1 diabetes patients, all four CD4+ subsets carried TCRB CDR3s that were moderately but significantly shorter.

As every portion of the isolated RNA was reverse transcribed, the sequencing read expressed TCRB transcripts. Some clones are missing from TCRdb's copy, which holds only in-frame ones; the method was immunoSEQ multiplex PCR. The repertoire has 300,000 to 350,000 clones, roughly 13% of them found once; the top ten carry roughly 0.015%. As concerns this clone: Its antigen is not identified.

The sample taken for sequencing was naive CD4+ T cells from blood. The clonotype comes from a woman younger than 35 with type 1 diabetes.

The CDR3 sequence: CASSPTAERQGTRFF. The CDR3 coding sequence is TGTGCCAGCAGCCCAACCGCCGAAAGACAGGGGACACGGTTCTTC. This chain uses TRBV7-3 with TRBJ2-1, with 8 bases aligning to TRBD1. From germline, CDR1 is SGHTA and CDR2 FQGTGA. The CDR3 totals 15 residues. V lost 5 bases and J lost 15; bases outside the gene matches: 18.